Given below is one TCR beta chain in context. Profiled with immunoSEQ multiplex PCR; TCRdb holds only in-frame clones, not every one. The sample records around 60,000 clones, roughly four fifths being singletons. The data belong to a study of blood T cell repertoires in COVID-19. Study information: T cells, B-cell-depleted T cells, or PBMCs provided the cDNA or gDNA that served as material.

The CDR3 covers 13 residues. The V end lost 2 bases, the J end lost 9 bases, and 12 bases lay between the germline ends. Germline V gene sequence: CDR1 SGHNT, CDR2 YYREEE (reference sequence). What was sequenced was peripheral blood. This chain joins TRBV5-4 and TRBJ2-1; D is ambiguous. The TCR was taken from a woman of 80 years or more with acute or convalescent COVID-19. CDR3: CASSLDPRFEQFF. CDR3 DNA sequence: TGTGCCAGCAGCTTAGATCCTAGGTTTGAGCAGTTCTTC.